This T cell receptor beta chain was sequenced during a study of control samples from healthy donors and cancer patients. The CDR3 is 16 residues long. J was trimmed by 2 bases and V by 6 bases; bases with no gene match: 8. CDR1 is MDHEN and CDR2 is SYDVKM in the germline V gene. The method was immunoSEQ multiplex PCR; TCRdb's version includes in-frame clones alone and lacks a portion of them. The data hold over 60,000 clones, with around 90% observed a single time. The gene calls are TRBV28 and TRBJ2-5, with 11 bases lining up with TRBD2. The receptor was isolated from an older woman with head and neck cancer. The specimen was PBMCs. CDR3 amino acids: CASRPGRLAGQETQYF. Written as DNA, the CDR3 is TGTGCCAGCAGGCCCGGCCGACTAGCGGGGCAAGAGACCCAGTACTTC.